This T cell receptor (beta chain) was found in a study of blood T cell repertoires in COVID-19 (dated by TCRdb to between 2020 and 2021). Study-wide context: Collaborator samples came from the United States, Italy and Spain and covered acute and convalescent phases of COVID-19. Deeply sampled blood TCRbeta repertoires from subjects exposed to, actively infected with, or recovered from COVID-19 were included in the dataset. The repertoires were released in a freely available public database intended as a resource for research on the immune response to SARS-CoV-2. A de-identified subject ID, COVID-19 status, age in years and sex were almost always included in the sample metadata. Where available, HLA class I and class II types were taken from metadata supplied by the sample provider and were not determined by assay-based typing. The prospective study material was composed of cDNA or gDNA derived from T cells, B-cell-depleted T cells, or PBMCs. The samples were drawn from two sources: the first 160 participants of the ongoing ImmuneRACE study, and 1,200 or so subjects contributed by 6 global collaborators. General study outcomes and caveats: How much clinical and demographic metadata was included differed by source and by participant, and the metadata was provided uncurated.

TCRbeta CDR3 regions were amplified from genomic DNA using the immunoSEQ Assay, a bias-controlled multiplex PCR. The authors processed their data as follows. The number of nucleated cells in each sample was estimated by amplification of reference gene primers within the assay. Sequence reads were collapsed and filtered to measure the absolute abundance of every unique TCRbeta CDR3 rearrangement. Productive Simpson clonality was computed per sample as the square root of Simpson's diversity index over productive rearrangements. Held by TCRdb, this immuneACCESS table contains in-frame sequences only and omits some clones. Under half of the omission traces to an unresolved V gene where checked; the cause of the rest is unknown. V, J and clone size are those of that table, while D and trimming were read from the DNA. This sample gives 250,000 or so clones in total; around 83% of them show up just once. The top ten constitute roughly 3.3% of the sample.

As to this clone: Its antigen target is currently unknown. Per-base quality was not reported, and no clone a single base away is much larger than it.

Looking up the germline V gene yields CDR1 MDHEN and CDR2 SYDVKM. The CDR3 runs 14 amino acids, cysteine and phenylalanine included. The read is trimmed to its CDR3 DNA, 42 bases read in frame from base 1. At the junction V is shortened by 5 bases and J by 3 bases; bases outside the gene matches: 4. Collaborating institutions collected whole blood in K2EDTA tubes following their own protocols. Collaborator samples were shipped for TCRbeta analysis as frozen whole blood, isolated PBMCs, or DNA extracted from either sample type. Sequences were obtained from peripheral blood. This TCR derives from a woman under 30 with acute or convalescent COVID-19. The sequence links TRBV28 to TRBJ1-2; the central 9 bases match TRBD1. The CDR3 has the sequence CASSRDRVHYGYTF. The nucleotide sequence reads TGTGCCAGCAGTAGGGACAGGGTCCACTATGGCTACACCTTC.